Given below is one T cell receptor beta chain in context. Its antigen has not been determined. No per-base quality is available; no much larger clone lies one base away. This specimen belongs to a study of T cells in Graves' hyperthyroidism and ophthalmopathy (dated by TCRdb to the late 2010s). Some background on the complete study: A discovery cohort of about a hundred patients, 43 with Graves' ophthalmopathy and 57 with stable Graves' hyperthyroidism, was used to find distinguishing TCR V-J signatures. An independent validation cohort of 18 to 20 hyperthyroidism patients and about 16 patients who later progressed to ophthalmopathy tested prospective prediction of ophthalmopathy. For training and testing, the 100 or so patients in the discovery cohort were randomly divided in a 7:3 ratio. Thyroid tissue and blood T-cell repertoires from about six Graves' hyperthyroidism patients were also compared in the study. After sampling, hyperthyroidism patients received methimazole starting at 30 mg daily, and ophthalmopathy patients received high-dose intravenous methylprednisolone. The paper reports TCR Vbeta CDR3 sequencing of some 140 peripheral blood samples: around 45 ophthalmopathy, some 80 hyperthyroidism and around 17 progressor patients.

Exclusion was applied to patients with uncontrolled infections, other autoimmune diseases, pregnancy or lactation. Diagnoses relied on clinical symptoms, serum thyroxine and TRAb, thyroid ultrasound and orbital computed tomography. Total RNA was extracted using Trizol reagent, and RNA quality was assessed on an Agilent 2100 Bioanalyzer. What the research found in general, with its limitations: A 13 V-J signature model separated ophthalmopathy from stable hyperthyroidism, with about 88% sensitivity and 81.08% specificity in cross-validation and 80%/75% in testing. In validation, progression to ophthalmopathy was predicted by the model with 65% to 71% sensitivity and roughly 76% specificity, a median of 6.5 months before onset. Most expanded thyroid clonotypes (frequency above 0.001) were also detected in blood, suggesting blood repertoires may reflect thyroid immune responses. No statistical method was used to set the sample size in advance, and investigators knew the group allocation.

TCR beta CDR3 regions were amplified from RNA transcripts. The first round of RT-PCR for the TCR CDR3 was performed with the HTBI primer set and the Qiagen OneStep RT-PCR kit. Libraries were constructed in a second round of multiplex PCR, after which size selection and purification were performed. Sequencing of the libraries was done on an Illumina HiSeq2000 using paired-end 100 bp reads. Per the authors' processing: Raw data were processed with SOAPnuke, discarding reads with adapters, uncalled bases, mean Phred below 15, or no exact constant-primer or identifier match. COPE v1.2.5 was used to merge high-quality paired reads, and clonotypes were defined as unique nucleotide sequences. MiTCR v1.1 was used to align clonotypes to the IMGT TRBV, TRBD and TRBJ reference segments. The analysis included only V-J combinations with a frequency above 0.0001, which together covered approximately 99% of the repertoires. The TCS score was defined as F50 (clonal expansion) divided by E x V (chaos), with BLOSUM62-based TCRdist calculated between CDR3 peptides within each V-J. Welch's t-statistics and random forest reduced around 520 V-J features to under 15, which were used in a naive Bayes classifier (R e1071). The similarity between thyroid and blood repertoires was quantified using the Morisita-Horn index. In TCRdb, the public reads were trimmed at Q25 with fastp and aligned with MiXCR, with productive beta chains retained. Rows are unified per CDR3 protein, each entry keeping the most common DNA and genes. For this entry, the V and J calls and clone size follow TCRdb and not the study's own pipeline. In all, the sample holds approximately 640,000 distinct CDR3 sequences, and roughly 45% of those were seen once. The ten largest clones capture approximately 7.2% of the sample.

CDR1 SQVTM and CDR2 ANQGSEA are derived from the germline V gene. The cysteine opens and the phenylalanine closes a CDR3 of 14 amino acids. Only CDR3 DNA remains: 42 bases, in frame from the first base. After removal of 6 bases from V and 3 bases from J, the junction retains 8 bases not matched to a gene. This TCR derives from an adult man with Graves' disease, either hyperthyroidism or ophthalmopathy (not recorded which). The chain employs TRBV29-1 and TRBJ1-5; TRBD1 agrees with 7 junctional bases. The sample comprised peripheral blood or thyroid tissue (not recorded which). The CDR3 here reads CSVAGQSNNQPQHF. DNA sequence: TGCAGCGTCGCGGGACAGTCGAACAATCAGCCCCAGCATTTT.